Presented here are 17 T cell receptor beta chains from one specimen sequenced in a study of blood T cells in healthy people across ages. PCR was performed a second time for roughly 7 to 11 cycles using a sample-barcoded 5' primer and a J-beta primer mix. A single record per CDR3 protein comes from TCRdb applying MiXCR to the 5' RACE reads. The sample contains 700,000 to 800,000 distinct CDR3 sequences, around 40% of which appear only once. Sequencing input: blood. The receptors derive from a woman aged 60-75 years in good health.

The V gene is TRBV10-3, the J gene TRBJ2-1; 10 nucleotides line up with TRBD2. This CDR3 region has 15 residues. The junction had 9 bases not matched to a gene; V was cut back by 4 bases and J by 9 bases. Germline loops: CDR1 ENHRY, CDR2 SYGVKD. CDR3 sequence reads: CAISGLAGEASEQFF. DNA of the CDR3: TGTGCCATCAGTGGGCTAGCGGGAGAGGCCAGTGAGCAGTTCTTC.

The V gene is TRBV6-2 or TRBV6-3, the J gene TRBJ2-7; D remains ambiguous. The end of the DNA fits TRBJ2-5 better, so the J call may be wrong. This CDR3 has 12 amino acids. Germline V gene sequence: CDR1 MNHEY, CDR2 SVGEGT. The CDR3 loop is CASSYSAETQYF. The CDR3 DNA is TGTGCCAGCAGTTACTCGGCCGAGACCCAGTACTTC.

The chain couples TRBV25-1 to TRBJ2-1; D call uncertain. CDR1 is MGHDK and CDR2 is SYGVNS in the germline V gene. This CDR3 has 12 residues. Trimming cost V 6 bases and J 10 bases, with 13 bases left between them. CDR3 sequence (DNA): TGTGCCAGCAGCCGTGCTTCTGGGGAGCAGTTCTTC. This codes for CASSRASGEQFF.

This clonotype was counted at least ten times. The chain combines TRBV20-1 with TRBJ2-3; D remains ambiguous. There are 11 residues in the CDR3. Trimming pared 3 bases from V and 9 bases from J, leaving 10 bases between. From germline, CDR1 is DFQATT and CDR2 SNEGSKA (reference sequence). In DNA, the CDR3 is TGCAGTGCTAGTCCCACTCAAACGCAGTATTTT. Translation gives CSASPTQTQYF.

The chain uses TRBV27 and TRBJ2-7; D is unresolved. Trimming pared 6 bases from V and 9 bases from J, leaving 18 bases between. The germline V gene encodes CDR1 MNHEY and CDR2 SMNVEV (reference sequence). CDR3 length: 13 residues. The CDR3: CASSLGLQKGQYF. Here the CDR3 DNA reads TGTGCCAGCAGCCTCGGGCTACAAAAGGGGCAGTACTTC.

CDR3 sequence reads: CASSLGRSSYNEQYF. CDR3 coding DNA: TGTGCCAGCAGCTTGGGACGCAGCTCCTACAATGAGCAGTACTTC. This chain links TRBV7-2 with TRBJ2-1; D is perhaps TRBD1 or TRBD2 (5 bases each). TRBJ2-7 matches the DNA end more closely, so the J call is doubtful. Germline V gene sequence: CDR1 SGHTA, CDR2 FQGNSA. The CDR3 is 15 amino acids.

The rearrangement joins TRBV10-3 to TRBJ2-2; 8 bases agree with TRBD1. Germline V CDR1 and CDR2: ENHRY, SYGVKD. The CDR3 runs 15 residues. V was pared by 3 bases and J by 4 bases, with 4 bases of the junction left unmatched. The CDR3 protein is CAISDQGAGTGELFF. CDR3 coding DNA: TGTGCCATCAGTGACCAGGGGGCCGGCACCGGGGAGCTGTTTTTT.

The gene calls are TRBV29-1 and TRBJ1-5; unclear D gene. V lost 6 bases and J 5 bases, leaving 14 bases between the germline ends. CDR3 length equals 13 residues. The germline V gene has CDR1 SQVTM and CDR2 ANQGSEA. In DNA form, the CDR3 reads TGCAGCGTGTCACAGTCAGTCGATCAGCCCCAGCATTTT. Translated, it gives CSVSQSVDQPQHF.

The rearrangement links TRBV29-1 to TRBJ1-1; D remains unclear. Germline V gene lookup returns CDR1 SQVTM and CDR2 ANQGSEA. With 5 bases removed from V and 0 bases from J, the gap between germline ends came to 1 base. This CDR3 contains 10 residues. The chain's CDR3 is CSVMNTEAFF. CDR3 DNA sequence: TGCAGCGTTATGAACACTGAAGCTTTCTTT. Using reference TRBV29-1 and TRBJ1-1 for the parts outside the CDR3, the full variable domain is SAVISQKPSRDICQRGTSLTIQCQVDSQVTMMFWYRQQPGQSLTLIATANQGSEATYESGFVIDKFPISRPNLTFSTLTVSNMSPEDSSIYLCSVMNTEAFFGQGTRLTVV.

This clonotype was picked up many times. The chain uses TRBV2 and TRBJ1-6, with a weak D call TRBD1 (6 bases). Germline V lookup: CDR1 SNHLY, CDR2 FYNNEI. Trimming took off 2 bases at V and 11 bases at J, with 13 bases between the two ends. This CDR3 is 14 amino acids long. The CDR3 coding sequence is TGTGCCAGCAGTGAACAGGGGCCCGAGACACCCCTCCACTTT. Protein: CASSEQGPETPLHF.

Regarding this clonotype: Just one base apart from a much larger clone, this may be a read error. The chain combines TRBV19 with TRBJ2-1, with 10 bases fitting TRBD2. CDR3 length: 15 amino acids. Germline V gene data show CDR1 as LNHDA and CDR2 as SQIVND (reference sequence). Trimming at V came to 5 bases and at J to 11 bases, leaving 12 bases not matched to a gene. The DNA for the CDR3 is TGTGCCAGTAGTCCGCGGATAGCGGGAGGCTATAAGCAGTTCTTC. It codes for CASSPRIAGGYKQFF.

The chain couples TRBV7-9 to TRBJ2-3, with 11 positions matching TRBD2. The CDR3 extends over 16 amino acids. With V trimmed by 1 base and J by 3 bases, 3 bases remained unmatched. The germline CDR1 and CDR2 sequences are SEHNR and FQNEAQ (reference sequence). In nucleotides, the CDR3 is TGTGCCAGCAGCTTAGTACTAGCGGGGGATACAGATACGCAGTATTTT. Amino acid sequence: CASSLVLAGDTDTQYF.

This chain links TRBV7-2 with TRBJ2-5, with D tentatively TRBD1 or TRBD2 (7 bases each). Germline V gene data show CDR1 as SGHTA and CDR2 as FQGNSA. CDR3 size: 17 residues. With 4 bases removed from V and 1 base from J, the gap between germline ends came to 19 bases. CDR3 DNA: TGTGCCAGCAGCTCCCAGGGGGTGCGGGGGAGCCAAGAGACCCAGTACTTC. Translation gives CASSSQGVRGSQETQYF.

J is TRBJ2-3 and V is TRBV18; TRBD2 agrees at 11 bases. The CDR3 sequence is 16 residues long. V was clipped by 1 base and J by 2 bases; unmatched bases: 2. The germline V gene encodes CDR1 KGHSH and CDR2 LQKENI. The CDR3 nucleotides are TGTGCCAGCTCACCACGACTAGCGGGATACACAGATACGCAGTATTTT. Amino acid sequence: CASSPRLAGYTDTQYF. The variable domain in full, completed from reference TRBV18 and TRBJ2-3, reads NAGVMQNPRHLVRRRGQEARLRCSPMKGHSHVYWYRQLPEEGLKFMVYLQKENIIDESGMPKERFSAEFPKEGPSILRIQQVVRGDSAAYFCASSPRLAGYTDTQYFGPGTRLTVL.

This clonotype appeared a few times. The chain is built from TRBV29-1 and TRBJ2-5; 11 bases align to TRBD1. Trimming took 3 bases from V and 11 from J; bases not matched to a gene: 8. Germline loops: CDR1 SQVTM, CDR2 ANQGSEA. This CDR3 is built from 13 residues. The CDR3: CSVEGTGGREQYF. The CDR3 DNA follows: TGCAGCGTTGAGGGGACAGGGGGTAGAGAGCAGTACTTC.

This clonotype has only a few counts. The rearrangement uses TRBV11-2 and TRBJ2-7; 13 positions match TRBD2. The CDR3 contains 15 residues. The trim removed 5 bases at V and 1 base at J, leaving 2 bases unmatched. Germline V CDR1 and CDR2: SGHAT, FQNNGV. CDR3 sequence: CASSAGLAGSYEQYF. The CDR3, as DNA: TGTGCCAGCAGCGCGGGACTAGCGGGGTCCTACGAGCAGTACTTC.

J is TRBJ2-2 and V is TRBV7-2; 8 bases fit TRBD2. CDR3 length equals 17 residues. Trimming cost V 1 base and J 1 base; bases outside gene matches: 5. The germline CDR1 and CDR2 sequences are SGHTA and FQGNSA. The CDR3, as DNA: TGTGCCAGCAGCTTAGTGGGGCTAGCGGGGAACACCGGGGAGCTGTTTTTT. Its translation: CASSLVGLAGNTGELFF.